This T cell receptor beta chain stems from a study of blood T cell repertoires in COVID-19. Study-level information: Sites across the United States, Italy and Spain contributed samples from acute and convalescent COVID-19. T cells, B-cell-depleted T cells, or PBMCs supplied cDNA or gDNA.

The trim removed 1 base at V and 0 bases at J, leaving 5 bases unmatched. The germline CDR1 and CDR2 sequences are SGHDN and FVKESK. There are 17 residues in the CDR3. Assay used: immunoSEQ multiplex PCR; TCRdb lists only in-frame clones, some missing. The profile shows over 120,000 clones, approximately 80% of them singletons. This chain links TRBV14 with TRBJ2-2, with 7 bases fitting TRBD2. Specimen: peripheral blood. The origin of this receptor is a human donor in a cohort sampled during active COVID-19. The CDR3 nucleotides are TGTGCCAGCAGCCAAGTGGGGAGGGGAGCGAACACCGGGGAGCTGTTTTTT. It is translated as CASSQVGRGANTGELFF.